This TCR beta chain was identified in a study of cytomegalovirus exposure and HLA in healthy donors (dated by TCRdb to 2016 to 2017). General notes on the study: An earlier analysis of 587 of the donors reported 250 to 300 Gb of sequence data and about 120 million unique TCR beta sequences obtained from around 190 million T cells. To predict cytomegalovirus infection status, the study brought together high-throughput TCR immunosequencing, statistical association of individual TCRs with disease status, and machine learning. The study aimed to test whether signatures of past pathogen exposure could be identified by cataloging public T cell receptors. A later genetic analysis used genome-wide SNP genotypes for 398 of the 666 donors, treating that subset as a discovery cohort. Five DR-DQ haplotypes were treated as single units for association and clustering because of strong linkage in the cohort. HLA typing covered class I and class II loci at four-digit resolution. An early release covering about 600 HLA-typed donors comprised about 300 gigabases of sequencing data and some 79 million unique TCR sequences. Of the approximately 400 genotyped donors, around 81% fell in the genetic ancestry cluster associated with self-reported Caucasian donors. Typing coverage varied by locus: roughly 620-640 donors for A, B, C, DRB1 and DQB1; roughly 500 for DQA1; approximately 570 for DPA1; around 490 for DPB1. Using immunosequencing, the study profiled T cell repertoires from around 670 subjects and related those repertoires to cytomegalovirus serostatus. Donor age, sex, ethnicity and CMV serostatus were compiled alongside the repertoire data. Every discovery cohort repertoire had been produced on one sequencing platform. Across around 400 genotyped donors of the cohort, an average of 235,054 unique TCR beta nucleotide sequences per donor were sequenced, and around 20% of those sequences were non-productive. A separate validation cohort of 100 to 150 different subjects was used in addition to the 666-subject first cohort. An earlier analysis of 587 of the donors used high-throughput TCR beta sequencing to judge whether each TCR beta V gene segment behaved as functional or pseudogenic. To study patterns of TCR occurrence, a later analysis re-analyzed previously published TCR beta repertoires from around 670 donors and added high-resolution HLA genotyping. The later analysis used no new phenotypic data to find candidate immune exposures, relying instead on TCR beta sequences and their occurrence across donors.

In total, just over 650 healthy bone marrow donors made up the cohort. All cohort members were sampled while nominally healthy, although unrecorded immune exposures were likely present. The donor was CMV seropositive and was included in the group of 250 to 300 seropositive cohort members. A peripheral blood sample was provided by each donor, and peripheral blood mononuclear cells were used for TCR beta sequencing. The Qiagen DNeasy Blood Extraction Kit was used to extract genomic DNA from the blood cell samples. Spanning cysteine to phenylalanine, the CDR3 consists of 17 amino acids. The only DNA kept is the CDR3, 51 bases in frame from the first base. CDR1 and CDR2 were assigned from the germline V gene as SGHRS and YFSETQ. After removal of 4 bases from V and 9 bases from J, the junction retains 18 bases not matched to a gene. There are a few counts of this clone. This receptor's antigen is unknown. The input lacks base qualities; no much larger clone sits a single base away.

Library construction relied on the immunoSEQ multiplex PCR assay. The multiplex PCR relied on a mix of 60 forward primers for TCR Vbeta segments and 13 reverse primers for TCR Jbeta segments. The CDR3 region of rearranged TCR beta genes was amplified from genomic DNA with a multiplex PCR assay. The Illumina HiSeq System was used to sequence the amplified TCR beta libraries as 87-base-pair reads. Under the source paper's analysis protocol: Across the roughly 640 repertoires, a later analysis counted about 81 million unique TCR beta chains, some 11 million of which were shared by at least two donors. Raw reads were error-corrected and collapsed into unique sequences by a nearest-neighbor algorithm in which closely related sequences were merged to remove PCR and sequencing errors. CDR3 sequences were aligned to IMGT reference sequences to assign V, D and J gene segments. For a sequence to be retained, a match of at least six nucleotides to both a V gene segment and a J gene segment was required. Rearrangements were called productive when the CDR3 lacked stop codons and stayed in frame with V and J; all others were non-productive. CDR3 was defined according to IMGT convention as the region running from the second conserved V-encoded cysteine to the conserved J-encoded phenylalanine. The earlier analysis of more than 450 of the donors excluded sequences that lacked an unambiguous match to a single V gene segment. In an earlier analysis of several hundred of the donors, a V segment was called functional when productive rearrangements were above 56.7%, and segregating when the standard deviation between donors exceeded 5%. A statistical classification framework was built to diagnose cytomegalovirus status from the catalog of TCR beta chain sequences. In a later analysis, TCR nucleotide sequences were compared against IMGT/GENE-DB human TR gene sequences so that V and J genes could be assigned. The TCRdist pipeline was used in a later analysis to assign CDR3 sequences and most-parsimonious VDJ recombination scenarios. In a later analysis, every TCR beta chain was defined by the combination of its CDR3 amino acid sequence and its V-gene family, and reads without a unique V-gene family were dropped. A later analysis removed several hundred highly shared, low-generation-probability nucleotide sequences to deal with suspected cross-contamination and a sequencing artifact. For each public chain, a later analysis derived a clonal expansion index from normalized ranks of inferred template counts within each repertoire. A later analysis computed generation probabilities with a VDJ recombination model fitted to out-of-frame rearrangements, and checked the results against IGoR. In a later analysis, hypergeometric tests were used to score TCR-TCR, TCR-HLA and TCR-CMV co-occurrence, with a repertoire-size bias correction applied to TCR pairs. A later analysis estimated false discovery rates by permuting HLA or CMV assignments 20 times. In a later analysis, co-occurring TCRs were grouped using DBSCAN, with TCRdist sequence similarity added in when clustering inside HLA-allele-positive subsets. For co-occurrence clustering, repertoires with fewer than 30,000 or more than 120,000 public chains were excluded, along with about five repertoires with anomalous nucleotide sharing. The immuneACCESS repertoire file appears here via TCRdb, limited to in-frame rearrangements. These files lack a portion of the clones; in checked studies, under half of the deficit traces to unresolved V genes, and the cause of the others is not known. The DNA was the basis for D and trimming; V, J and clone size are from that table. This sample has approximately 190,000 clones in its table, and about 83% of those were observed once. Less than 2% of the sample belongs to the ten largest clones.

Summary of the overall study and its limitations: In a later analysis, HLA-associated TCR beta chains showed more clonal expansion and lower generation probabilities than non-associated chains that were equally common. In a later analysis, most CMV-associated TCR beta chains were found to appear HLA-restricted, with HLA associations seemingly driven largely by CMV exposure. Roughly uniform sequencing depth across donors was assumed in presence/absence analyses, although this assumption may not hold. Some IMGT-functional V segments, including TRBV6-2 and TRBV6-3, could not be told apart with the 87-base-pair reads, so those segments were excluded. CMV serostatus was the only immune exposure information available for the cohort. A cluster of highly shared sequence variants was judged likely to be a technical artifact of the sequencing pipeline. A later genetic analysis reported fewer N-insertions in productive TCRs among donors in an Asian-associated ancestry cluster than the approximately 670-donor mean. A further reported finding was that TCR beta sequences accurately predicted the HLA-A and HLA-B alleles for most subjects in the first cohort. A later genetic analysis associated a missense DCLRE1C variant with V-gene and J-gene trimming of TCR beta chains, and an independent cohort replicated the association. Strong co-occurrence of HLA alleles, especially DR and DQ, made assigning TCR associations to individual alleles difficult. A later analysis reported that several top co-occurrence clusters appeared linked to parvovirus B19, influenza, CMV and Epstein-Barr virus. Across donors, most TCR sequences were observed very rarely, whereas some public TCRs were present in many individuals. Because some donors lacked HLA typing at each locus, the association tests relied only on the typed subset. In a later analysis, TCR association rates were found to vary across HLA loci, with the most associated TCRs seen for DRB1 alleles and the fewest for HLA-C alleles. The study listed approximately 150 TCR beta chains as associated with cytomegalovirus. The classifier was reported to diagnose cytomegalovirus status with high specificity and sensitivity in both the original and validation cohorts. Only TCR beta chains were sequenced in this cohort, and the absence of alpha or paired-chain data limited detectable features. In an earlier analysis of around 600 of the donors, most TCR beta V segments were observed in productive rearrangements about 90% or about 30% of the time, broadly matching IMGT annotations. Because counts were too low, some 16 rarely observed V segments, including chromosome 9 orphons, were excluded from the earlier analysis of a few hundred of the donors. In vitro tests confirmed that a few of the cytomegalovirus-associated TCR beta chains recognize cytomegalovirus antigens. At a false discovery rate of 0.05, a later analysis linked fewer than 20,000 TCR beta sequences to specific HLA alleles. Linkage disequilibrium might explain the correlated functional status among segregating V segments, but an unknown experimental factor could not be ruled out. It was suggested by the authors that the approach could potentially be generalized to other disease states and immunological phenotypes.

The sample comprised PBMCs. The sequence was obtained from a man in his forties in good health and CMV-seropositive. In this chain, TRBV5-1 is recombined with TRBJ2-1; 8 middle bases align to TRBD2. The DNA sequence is TGCGCCAGCAGCAGGGTGGGGGGCGCGGGAGGTCGCAGTGAGCAGTTCTTC. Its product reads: CASSRVGGAGGRSEQFF.